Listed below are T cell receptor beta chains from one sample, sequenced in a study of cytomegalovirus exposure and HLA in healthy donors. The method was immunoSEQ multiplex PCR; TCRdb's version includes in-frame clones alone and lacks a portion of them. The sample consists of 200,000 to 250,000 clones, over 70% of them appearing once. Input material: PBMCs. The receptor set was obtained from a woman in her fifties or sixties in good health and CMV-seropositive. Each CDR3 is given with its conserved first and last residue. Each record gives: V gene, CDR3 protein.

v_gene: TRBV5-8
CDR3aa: CASSLVGTSRDNEQFF

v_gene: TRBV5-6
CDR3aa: CASSLTGGTYNEQFF

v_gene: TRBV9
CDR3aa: CASSVDGVQQYF

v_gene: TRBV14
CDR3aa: CASSQGTSGGPYNEQFF

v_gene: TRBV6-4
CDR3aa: CASSDSRADTSYEQYF

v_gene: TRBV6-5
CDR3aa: CAGSLVQSYEQYF

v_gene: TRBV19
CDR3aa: CASRRREGLETQYF

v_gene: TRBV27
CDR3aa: CASSNWAGTFNQSTDTQYF

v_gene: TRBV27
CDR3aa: CASRAAGQGIYEQYF

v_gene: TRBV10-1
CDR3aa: CASSLGLAGADEQFF